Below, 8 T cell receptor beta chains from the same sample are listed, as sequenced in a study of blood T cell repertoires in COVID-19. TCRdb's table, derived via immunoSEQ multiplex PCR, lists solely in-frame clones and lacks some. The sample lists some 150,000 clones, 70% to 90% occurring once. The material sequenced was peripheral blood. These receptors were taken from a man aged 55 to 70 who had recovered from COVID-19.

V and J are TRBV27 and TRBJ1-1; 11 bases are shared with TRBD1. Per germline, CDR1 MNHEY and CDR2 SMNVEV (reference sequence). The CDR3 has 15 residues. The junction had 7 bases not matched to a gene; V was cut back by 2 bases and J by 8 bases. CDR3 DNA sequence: TGTGCCAGCAGTTTAATTTCGGGACAGGGGGGGGAAGCTTTCTTT. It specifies CASSLISGQGGEAFF.

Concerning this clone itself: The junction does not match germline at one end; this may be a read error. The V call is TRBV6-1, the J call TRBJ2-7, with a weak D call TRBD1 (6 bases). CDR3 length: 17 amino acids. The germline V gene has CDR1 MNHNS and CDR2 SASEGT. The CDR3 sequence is CASSKAWTVLSSYEQYF. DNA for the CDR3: TGTGCCAGCAGTAAAGCCTGGACAGTCCTTAGCTCCTACGAGCAGTACTTC.

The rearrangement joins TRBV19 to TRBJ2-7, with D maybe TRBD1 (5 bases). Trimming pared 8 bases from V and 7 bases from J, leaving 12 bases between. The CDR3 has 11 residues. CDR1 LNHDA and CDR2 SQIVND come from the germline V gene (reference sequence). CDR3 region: CASGSGWEQYF. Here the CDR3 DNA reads TGTGCCAGTGGGTCAGGGTGGGAGCAGTACTTC.

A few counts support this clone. The CDR3 reads CASSLRDRGATNEKLFF. The CDR3 coding sequence is TGTGCCAGCAGCTTACGGGACAGGGGAGCAACTAATGAAAAACTGTTTTTT. The V gene is TRBV5-4, the J gene TRBJ1-4; 10 nucleotides line up with TRBD1. With 2 bases clipped from V and 0 bases from J, the junction kept 4 bases outside the gene matches. Germline lookup yields CDR1 SGHNT and CDR2 YYREEE (reference sequence). The CDR3 has 17 residues.

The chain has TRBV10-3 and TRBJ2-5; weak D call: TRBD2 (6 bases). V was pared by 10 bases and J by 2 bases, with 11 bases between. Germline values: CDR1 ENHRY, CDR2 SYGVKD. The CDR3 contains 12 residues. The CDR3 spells CATGTAQETQYF. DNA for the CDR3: TGTGCCACTGGGACTGCACAAGAGACCCAGTACTTC.

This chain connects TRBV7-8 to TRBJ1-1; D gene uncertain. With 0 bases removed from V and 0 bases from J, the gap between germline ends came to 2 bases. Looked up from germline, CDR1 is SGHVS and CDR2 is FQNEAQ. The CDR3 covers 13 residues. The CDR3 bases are TGTGCCAGCAGCTTAGCCTTGAACACTGAAGCTTTCTTT. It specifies CASSLALNTEAFF. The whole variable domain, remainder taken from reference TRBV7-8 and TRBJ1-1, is GAGVSQSPRYKVAKRGQDVALRCDPISGHVSLFWYQQALGQGPEFLTYFQNEAQLDKSGLPSDRFFAERPEGSVSTLKIQRTQQEDSAVYLCASSLALNTEAFFGQGTRLTVV.

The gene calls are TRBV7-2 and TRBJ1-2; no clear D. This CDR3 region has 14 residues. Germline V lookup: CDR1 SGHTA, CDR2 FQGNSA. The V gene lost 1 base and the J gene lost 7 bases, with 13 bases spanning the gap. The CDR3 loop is CASSLDGGSAGYTF. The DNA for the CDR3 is TGTGCCAGCAGCTTAGATGGAGGGAGCGCTGGCTACACCTTC. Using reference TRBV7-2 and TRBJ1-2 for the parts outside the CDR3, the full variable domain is GAGVSQSPSNKVTEKGKDVELRCDPISGHTALYWYRQSLGQGLEFLIYFQGNSAPDKSGLPSDRFSAERTGGSVSTLTIQRTQQEDSAVYLCASSLDGGSAGYTFGSGTRLTVV.

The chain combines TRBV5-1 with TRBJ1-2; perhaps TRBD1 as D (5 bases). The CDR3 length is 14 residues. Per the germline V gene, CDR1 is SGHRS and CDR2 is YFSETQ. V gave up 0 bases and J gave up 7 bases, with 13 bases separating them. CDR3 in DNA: TGCGCCAGCAGCTTGGTTGGGCAGGGCCCTGGCTACACCTTC. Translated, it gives CASSLVGQGPGYTF.